This TCR beta chain was recorded in a study of technical replicates of blood from a few donors. The CDR3 extends over 13 amino acids. Looked up from germline, CDR1 is MGHRA and CDR2 is YSYEKL. Trimming removed 4 bases at V and 3 bases at J, with 10 bases between. Profiling relied on immunoSEQ multiplex PCR, and the TCRdb table lists in-frame clones only, not all of them. The data hold about 88,000 clones, with 85% to 95% observed a single time. The specimen was T cells isolated from PBMCs. The sequence was obtained from a human donor in good health. The V and J genes are TRBV4-1 and TRBJ2-7; D is uncertain. The DNA for the CDR3 is TGCGCCAGCAGCCTGTCCTCCAGCTACGAGCAGTACTTC. It specifies CASSLSSSYEQYF.